These 14 T cell receptor beta chains were all obtained from the same sample, sequenced in a study of response to subunit inactivated influenza vaccine. Each CDR3 protein gets one entry after TCRdb re-called the RT-PCR reads with MiXCR. Here the sample spans approximately 250,000 distinct CDR3 sequences, 10% to 15% being singletons. The specimen comprised non-naive T cells sorted from PBMCs, sampled around two weeks before vaccination. These receptors all come from a man aged 50-59 years who received an inactivated influenza vaccine.

This clonotype has more than one count but fewer than ten. CDR3 DNA: TGTGCCAGCAGTTACGAGAGGGCGGGAGCGAGGTACAATGAGCAGTTCTTC. This translates into CASSYERAGARYNEQFF. The rearrangement links TRBV6-5 to TRBJ2-1, with 7 bases fitting TRBD2. The ends lost 2 bases at V and 4 bases at J; junction bases unmatched: 11. The CDR3 covers 17 residues. Germline V gene sequence: CDR1 MNHEY, CDR2 SVGAGI.

The chain couples TRBV5-5 to TRBJ2-1; no clear D gene. CDR3 length equals 11 residues. The germline V gene encodes CDR1 SGHKS and CDR2 YYEKEE (reference sequence). The V end lost 8 bases, the J end lost 9 bases, and 12 bases lay between the germline ends. The chain's CDR3 is CASGWVPEQFF. DNA of the CDR3: TGTGCCAGTGGGTGGGTTCCTGAGCAGTTCTTC. Looking up the rest from reference TRBV5-5 and TRBJ2-1 gives the full variable domain: DAGVTQSPTHLIKTRGQQVTLRCSPISGHKSVSWYQQVLGQGPQFIFQYYEKEERGRGNFPDRFSARQFPNYSSELNVNALLLGDSALYLCASGWVPEQFFGPGTRLTVL.

This clonotype showed up just a few times. The genes are TRBV5-1 and TRBJ2-7; 9 nucleotides line up with TRBD1. V was pared by 0 bases and J by 3 bases, with 7 bases of the junction left unmatched. CDR3 length: 16 amino acids. From germline, CDR1 is SGHRS and CDR2 YFSETQ. The CDR3 nucleotides are TGCGCCAGCAGCTTGGACTCGGGACAGGGACACTACGAGCAGTACTTC. Protein: CASSLDSGQGHYEQYF.

This clonotype was seen a single time. The genes are TRBV12-2 and TRBJ1-1; the DNA was not used to check the table's D call, TRBD1. TRBV12-2 is termed a pseudogene. The CDR3 totals 14 residues. The CDR3 sequence: CASRLVGTNTEAFF. The CDR3 nucleotides read TGTGCAAGTCGCTTAGTAGGGACGAACACTGAAGCTTTCTTT.

This clonotype was seen at least ten times. The V gene is TRBV7-2, the J gene TRBJ2-7; D is perhaps TRBD2 (7 bases). The CDR3 length is 15 residues. The germline gives CDR1 SGHTA, CDR2 FQGNSA. V was shortened by 5 bases and J by 4 bases, with 18 bases between the two germline ends. CDR3 residues: CASSARGGGPYEQYF. The DNA for the CDR3 is TGTGCCAGCAGCGCCCGAGGGGGGGGCCCTTACGAGCAGTACTTC.

The chain is built from TRBV25-1 and TRBJ2-5; 8 nucleotides match TRBD1. V dropped 6 bases and J dropped 4; count of bases not matched to a gene: 7. CDR1 and CDR2 from the germline V gene are MGHDK and SYGVNS. The CDR3 spans 14 residues. DNA of the CDR3: TGTGCCAGCAGCCCCAGGGGGCATGGAGAGACCCAGTACTTC. Translation gives CASSPRGHGETQYF.

This clonotype showed up just a few times. This chain uses TRBV29-1 with TRBJ2-7; D is possibly TRBD1 (6 bases). The V end lost 7 bases, the J end lost 2 bases, and 12 bases lay between the germline ends. This CDR3 comprises 12 residues. The germline V gene has CDR1 SQVTM and CDR2 ANQGSEA. The CDR3 protein is CSAIGQTYEQYF. CDR3 DNA: TGCAGCGCCATAGGACAGACCTACGAGCAGTACTTC.

Ten or more counts support this clonotype. The chain is built from TRBV28 and TRBJ2-7; 8 nucleotides match TRBD2. There are 14 residues in the CDR3. J gave up 4 bases and V 10 bases, and 12 bases lay outside the gene matches. CDR1 is MDHEN, CDR2 SYDVKM, per germline. The CDR3 sequence: CATRLASRGYEQYF. In nucleotides, the CDR3 is TGTGCCACCCGACTAGCGTCCCGGGGGTACGAGCAGTACTTC.

V and J are TRBV12-3 or TRBV12-4 and TRBJ2-5, with D perhaps TRBD1 (6 bases). The ends were cut back, 7 bases at V and 5 bases at J, with 14 bases in the middle. This CDR3 spans 13 amino acids. CDR3 region: CASTRGPRETQYF. The CDR3 DNA sequence: TGTGCCAGCACCAGGGGACCTAGGGAGACCCAGTACTTC.

This clonotype was observed at least ten times. The rearrangement uses TRBV27 and TRBJ2-7; TRBD2 matches 10 bases. The V and J ends lost 5 bases and 0 bases, in that order; junction bases with no gene match: 13. From germline, CDR1 is MNHEY and CDR2 SMNVEV (reference sequence). The CDR3 is made up of 18 amino acids. CDR3 protein: CASSPLRLLAGNSYEQYF. CDR3 DNA: TGTGCCAGCAGTCCCCTAAGACTACTAGCGGGGAACTCCTACGAGCAGTACTTC.

This clonotype was counted between two and nine times. The chain has TRBV7-2 and TRBJ2-7, with D unresolved. CDR3 size: 15 residues. Per the germline V gene, CDR1 is SGHTA and CDR2 is FQGNSA. Trimming took off 5 bases at V and 5 bases at J, with 19 bases between the two ends. CDR3 nucleotides: TGTGCCAGCAGCCCCACCGTCCTCACTGGGAACGAGCAGTACTTC. This sequence encodes CASSPTVLTGNEQYF.

This clonotype was picked up many times. This chain connects TRBV7-6 to TRBJ2-2, with 11 bases fitting TRBD1. This CDR3 has 18 residues. J lost 2 bases, V lost 5 bases, and 10 bases had no gene match. The V gene's germline CDR1 is SGHVS and CDR2 FNYEAQ. The CDR3, as DNA: TGTGCCAGCAGCCTCGGGACAGGGGGAGAACTAAACACCGGGGAGCTGTTTTTT. Its translation: CASSLGTGGELNTGELFF.

A few counts support this clonotype. The chain employs TRBV19 and TRBJ2-2, with D possibly being TRBD1 or TRBD2 (5 bases each). V lost 5 bases and J lost 6, with 10 bases in between. Germline lookup yields CDR1 LNHDA and CDR2 SQIVND (reference sequence). This CDR3 has 13 residues. The DNA of the CDR3 is TGTGCCAGTAGTGTGTGGGACGCCGGGGAGCTGTTTTTT. It yields the protein CASSVWDAGELFF. The variable domain in full, with the rest retrieved from reference TRBV19 and TRBJ2-2, is DGGITQSPKYLFRKEGQNVTLSCEQNLNHDAMYWYRQDPGQGLRLIYYSQIVNDFQKGDIAEGYSVSREKKESFPLTVTSAQKNPTAFYLCASSVWDAGELFFGEGSRLTVL.

The J gene is TRBJ1-1, the V gene TRBV29-1, with D maybe TRBD1 (6 bases). From germline, CDR1 is SQVTM and CDR2 ANQGSEA. Trimming removed 1 base at V and 1 base at J, with 13 bases between. The CDR3 has 15 amino acids. Written as DNA, the CDR3 is TGCAGCGTTGAAGTTACAGGGTGGACGAACACTGAAGCTTTCTTT. The encoded protein is CSVEVTGWTNTEAFF.